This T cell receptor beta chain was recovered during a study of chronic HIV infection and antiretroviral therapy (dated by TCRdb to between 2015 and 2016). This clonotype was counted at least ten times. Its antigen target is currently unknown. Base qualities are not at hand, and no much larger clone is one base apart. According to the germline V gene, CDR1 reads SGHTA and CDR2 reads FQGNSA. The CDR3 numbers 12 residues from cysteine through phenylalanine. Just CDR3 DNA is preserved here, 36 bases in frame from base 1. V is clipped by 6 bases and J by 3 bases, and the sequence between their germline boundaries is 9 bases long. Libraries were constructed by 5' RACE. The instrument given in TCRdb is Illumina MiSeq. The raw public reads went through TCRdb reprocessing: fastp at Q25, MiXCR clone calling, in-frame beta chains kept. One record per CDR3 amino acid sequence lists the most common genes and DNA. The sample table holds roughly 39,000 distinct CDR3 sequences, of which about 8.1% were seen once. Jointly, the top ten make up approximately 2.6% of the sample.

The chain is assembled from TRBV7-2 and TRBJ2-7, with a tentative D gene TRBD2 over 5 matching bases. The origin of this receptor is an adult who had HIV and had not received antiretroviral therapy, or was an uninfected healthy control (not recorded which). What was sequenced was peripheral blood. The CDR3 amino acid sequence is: CASREDHYEQYF. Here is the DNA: TGTGCCAGCAGGGAGGATCACTACGAGCAGTACTTC.